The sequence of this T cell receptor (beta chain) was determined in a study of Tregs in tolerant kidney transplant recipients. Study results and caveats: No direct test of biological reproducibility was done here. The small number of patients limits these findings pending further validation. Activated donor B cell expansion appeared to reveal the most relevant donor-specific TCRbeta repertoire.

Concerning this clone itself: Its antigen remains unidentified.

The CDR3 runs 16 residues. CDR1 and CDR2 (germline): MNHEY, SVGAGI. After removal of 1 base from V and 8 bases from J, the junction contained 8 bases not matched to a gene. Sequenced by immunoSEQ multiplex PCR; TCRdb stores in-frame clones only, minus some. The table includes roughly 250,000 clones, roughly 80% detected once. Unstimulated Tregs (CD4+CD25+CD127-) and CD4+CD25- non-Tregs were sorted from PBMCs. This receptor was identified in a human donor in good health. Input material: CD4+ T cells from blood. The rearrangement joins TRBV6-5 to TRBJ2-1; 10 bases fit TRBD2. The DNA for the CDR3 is TGTGCCAGCAGTTACTGGCCTAGCGGGAGTGTCTATGAGCAGTTCTTC. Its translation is CASSYWPSGSVYEQFF.